Below are 15 T cell receptor beta chains sequenced from a single sample in a study of identical twins. One entry per CDR3 protein results from TCRdb running MiXCR on the 5' RACE reads. The table includes nearly 200,000 distinct CDR3 sequences, roughly 15% detected once. These data were also reused for a study on T cells expressing NK-cell markers.

The specimen sequenced was CD8+ T cells sorted from blood. These receptors originate from a woman between 18 and 30 years old in good health.

The chain links TRBV29-1 to TRBJ2-1, with D tentatively TRBD2 (7 bases). The CDR3 sequence is 13 residues long. Trimming cost V 6 bases and J 6 bases, with 15 bases left between them. Germline values: CDR1 SQVTM, CDR2 ANQGSEA. The DNA of the CDR3 is TGCAGCGTCCTAGGGGGAGGGTTCAATGAGCAGTTCTTC. The encoded protein is CSVLGGGFNEQFF.

There are a few counts of this clonotype. The V call is TRBV12-3 or TRBV12-4, the J call TRBJ1-6; TRBD1 might be the D (5 bases). This CDR3 has 13 residues. The V gene lost 8 bases and the J gene lost 7 bases, with 12 bases spanning the gap. The CDR3, as DNA: TGTGCCAGCGACGCGGGGGGGAATTCACCCCTCCACTTT. Its protein product is CASDAGGNSPLHF.

The chain links TRBV5-1 to TRBJ2-3, with D hard to call. This CDR3 has 14 amino acids. V shed 2 bases and J shed 1 base, with 8 bases lying between them. The germline V gene has CDR1 SGHRS and CDR2 YFSETQ. As DNA, the CDR3 is TGCGCCAGCAGCTTAGGCAGGCGCACAGATACGCAGTATTTT. This translates into CASSLGRRTDTQYF.

The V gene is TRBV25-1, the J gene TRBJ1-2; D is uncertain. This CDR3 has 13 amino acids. Germline CDR1 is MGHDK and CDR2 is SYGVNS. V lost 3 bases to trimming and J lost 0 bases, with 5 bases between them. CDR3 nucleotides: TGTGCCAGCAGTGACGGGTCTAACTATGGCTACACCTTC. This translates into CASSDGSNYGYTF.

A remark on this clonotype: The junction does not match germline at one end; this may be a read error. The chain uses TRBV19 and TRBJ2-7, with a tentative D call TRBD1 (5 bases). The V gene's germline CDR1 is LNHDA and CDR2 SQIVND (reference sequence). This CDR3 comprises 14 residues. For the CDR3, the DNA is TGTGCCAGTAGTCCCATGGACACCTCCGACGAGCAGTACTTC. Translated, it gives CASSPMDTSDEQYF.

In its sample, this clonotype was seen once. This chain joins TRBV12-5 and TRBJ1-2; 10 nucleotides agree with TRBD1. This CDR3 contains 14 residues. Germline CDR1 LGHNT, CDR2 FRNRAP. Trimming removed 5 bases from V and 2 bases from J; junction bases left unmatched: 2. CDR3 sequence (DNA): TGTGCTAGTGGTGACAGGGGGCGGAACTATGGCTACACCTTC. It codes for CASGDRGRNYGYTF.

This clonotype was seen many times. The chain combines TRBV27 with TRBJ1-1, with D possibly TRBD1 on 5 matching bases. CDR1 and CDR2 (germline): MNHEY, SMNVEV (reference sequence). Between the trimmed V and J ends, which lost 2 bases and 6 bases, there was a span of 10 bases. This CDR3 has 13 residues. CDR3 DNA: TGTGCCAGCAGTTTACGCGGAGGGGCTGAAGCTTTCTTT. As protein: CASSLRGGAEAFF.

A few counts support this clonotype. The chain employs TRBV5-6 and TRBJ2-7, with 9 positions matching TRBD2. V trimming: 2 bases; J trimming: 4 bases; junction bases outside the gene matches: 13. From germline, CDR1 is SGHDT and CDR2 YYEEEE. The length of the CDR3 is 17 residues. This CDR3 is CASSFGKGLAGRYEQYF. In DNA form, the CDR3 reads TGTGCCAGCAGCTTTGGGAAGGGACTAGCTGGTCGATACGAGCAGTACTTC.

The sample holds a few counts of this clonotype. V gene TRBV27 combines with J gene TRBJ2-7, with D uncertain. V lost 2 bases, J lost 5 bases, and 19 bases lay in between. Looked up from germline, CDR1 is MNHEY and CDR2 is SMNVEV (reference sequence). The CDR3 is 16 amino acids. CDR3 amino acids: CASSLLGGSRSDEQYF. In DNA, the CDR3 is TGTGCCAGCAGTTTACTGGGCGGATCAAGGTCGGACGAGCAGTACTTC.

The chain has TRBV15 and TRBJ1-4, with a possible D match to TRBD1 (5 bases). CDR1 is LNHNV and CDR2 is YYDKDF in the germline V gene (reference sequence). The CDR3 runs to 14 residues. V was clipped by 2 bases and J by 7 bases, with 11 bases between them. CDR3 region: CATSRQGWGEKLFF. For the CDR3, the DNA is TGTGCCACCAGCAGACAGGGCTGGGGTGAAAAACTGTTTTTT.

J is TRBJ2-5 and V is TRBV27; D remains unclear. CDR3 length: 15 amino acids. The germline V gene encodes CDR1 MNHEY and CDR2 SMNVEV (reference sequence). V was trimmed by 4 bases and J by 1 base, leaving 13 bases between them. The CDR3 here is CASSWSVELQETQYF. For the CDR3, the DNA is TGTGCCAGCAGTTGGAGTGTGGAGCTCCAAGAGACCCAGTACTTC.

The CDR3, as DNA: TGCAGCGGAGTAGCGGACAATGAGCAGTTCTTC. Protein sequence: CSGVADNEQFF. The chain combines TRBV29-1 with TRBJ2-1; possible D gene TRBD2, 6 bases. V lost 7 bases, J lost 5 bases, and 9 bases lay in between. The CDR3 runs 11 residues. CDR1 and CDR2 (germline): SQVTM, ANQGSEA.

This rearrangement joins TRBV11-2 to TRBJ2-7; no clear D gene. The ends were cut back, 1 base at V and 6 bases at J, with 7 bases in the middle. The CDR3 extends over 12 amino acids. Germline lookup yields CDR1 SGHAT and CDR2 FQNNGV. The CDR3: CASSLGLVEQYF. The DNA for the CDR3 is TGTGCCAGCAGCTTAGGGTTGGTCGAGCAGTACTTC.

Only a few counts were recorded for this clonotype. The chain couples TRBV7-9 to TRBJ1-1; D is unresolved. In germline, CDR1 is SEHNR, CDR2 FQNEAQ (reference sequence). The CDR3 runs to 12 residues. Deletions cut 5 bases from V and 6 bases from J, with 10 bases between. For the CDR3, the DNA is TGTGCCAGCAGCCCGGGGAGGGCTGAAGCTTTCTTT. It yields the protein CASSPGRAEAFF.

A few counts support this clonotype. The chain is built from TRBV7-8 and TRBJ1-2; 7 bases are a match to TRBD1. The CDR3 totals 13 residues. Per germline, CDR1 SGHVS and CDR2 FQNEAQ. After removal of 5 bases from V and 4 bases from J, the junction contained 4 bases not matched to a gene. The CDR3 nucleotides are TGTGCCAGCAGCCCGGGACAGCGCTATGGCTACACCTTC. This sequence encodes CASSPGQRYGYTF.